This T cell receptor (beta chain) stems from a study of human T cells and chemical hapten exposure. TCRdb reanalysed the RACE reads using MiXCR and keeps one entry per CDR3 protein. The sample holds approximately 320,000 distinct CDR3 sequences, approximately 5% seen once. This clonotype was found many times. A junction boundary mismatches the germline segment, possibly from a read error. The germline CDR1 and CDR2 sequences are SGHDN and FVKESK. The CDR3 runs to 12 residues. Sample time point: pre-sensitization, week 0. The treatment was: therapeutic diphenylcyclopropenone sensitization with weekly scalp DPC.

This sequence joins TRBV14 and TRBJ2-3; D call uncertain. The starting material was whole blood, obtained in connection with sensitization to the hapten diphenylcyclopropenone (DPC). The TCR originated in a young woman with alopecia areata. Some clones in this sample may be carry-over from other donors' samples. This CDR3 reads CASSQVRSYWVF. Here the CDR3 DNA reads TGTGCCAGCAGCCAAGTACGGAGTTATTGGGTTTTT. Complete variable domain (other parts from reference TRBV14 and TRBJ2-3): EAGVTQFPSHSVIEKGQTVTLRCDPISGHDNLYWYRRVMGKEIKFLLHFVKESKQDESGMPNNRFLAERTGGTYSTLKVQPAELEDSGVYFCASSQVRSYWVFGPGTRLTVL.